These 2 T cell receptor beta chains were sequenced from one sample in a study of T cell responses to AZD1222 COVID-19 vaccine (dated by TCRdb to the early 2020s). The time point label for this specimen denotes: baseline before first vaccination. The library was generated by the immunoSEQ multiplex PCR assay. Imported from immuneACCESS, the table was reduced by TCRdb to in-frame sequences with V and J called. These copies leave out some clones; in studies compared against another copy, an unresolved V gene accounts for under half, and the cause of the remainder is not known. The sample data list 72,000 or so clones, and 85% of these were observed just once. About a fifth of the sample is taken by the ten largest. The material sequenced was peripheral blood, taken on day 0 of AZD1222 vaccination. The receptor set was obtained from an adult in good health.

This chain joins TRBV3-1 (or the pseudogene TRBV3-2) and TRBJ1-1; possible D gene TRBD1, 6 bases. Germline CDR1 is LGHDT and CDR2 is YNNKEL (reference sequence). This CDR3 is 16 amino acids long. V was shortened by 5 bases and J by 4 bases, with 20 bases between the two germline ends. The DNA of the CDR3 is TGTGCCAGCAGCTCGGCTGGGACAAGTGGGGGCACTGAAGCTTTCTTT. It codes for CASSSAGTSGGTEAFF.

The chain is built from TRBV4-2 and TRBJ1-6; 9 bases align to TRBD1. Germline-derived CDR1 and CDR2 are LGHNA and YNFKEQ. The trim removed 4 bases at V and 9 bases at J, leaving 4 bases unmatched. This CDR3 comprises 14 residues. Here the CDR3 DNA reads TGTGCCAGCAGCCTACAGGGGGCAGTTTCACCCCTCCACTTT. Protein sequence: CASSLQGAVSPLHF.